This TCR beta chain was sequenced for a study of identical twins. Study observations and caveats: For cord blood, abundant beta clonotypes had fewer insertions, unlike memory repertoires, which showed none.

The CDR3 runs 12 residues. Germline assignment: CDR1 SGHRS and CDR2 YFSETQ. Trimming removed 0 bases at V and 6 bases at J, with 7 bases between. TCRdb re-derived calls from the 5' RACE reads in MiXCR, one entry per CDR3 protein. Altogether a few hundred thousand distinct CDR3 sequences are present, approximately 17% being singletons, with the ten largest covering approximately 12%. Turning to this clonotype: The antigen is unknown.

The TCR originated in a man over 45 in good health. The gene calls are TRBV5-1 and TRBJ2-7; D not resolved. The sample taken for sequencing was naive T cells sorted from blood. The CDR3: CASSLEGPEQYF. The CDR3 DNA sequence: TGCGCCAGCAGCTTGGAAGGGCCCGAGCAGTACTTC.